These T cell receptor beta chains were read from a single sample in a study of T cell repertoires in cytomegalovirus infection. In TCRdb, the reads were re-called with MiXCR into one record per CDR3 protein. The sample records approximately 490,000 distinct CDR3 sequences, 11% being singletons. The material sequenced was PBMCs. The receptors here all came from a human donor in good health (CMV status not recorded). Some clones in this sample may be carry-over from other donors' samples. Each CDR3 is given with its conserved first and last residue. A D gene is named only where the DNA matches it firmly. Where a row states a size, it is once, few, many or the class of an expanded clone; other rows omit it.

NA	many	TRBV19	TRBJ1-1	TGTGCCAGTAGTATTAAGATGAACACTGAAGCTTTCTTT	CASSIKMNTEAFF
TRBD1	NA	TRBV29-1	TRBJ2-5	TGCAGCGTTGAAGGGGACAGGGGGCGAGAGACCCAGTACTTC	CSVEGDRGRETQYF
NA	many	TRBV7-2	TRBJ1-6	TGTGCCAGCTCCGCGGGTCGGGGGGCGTCCTATAATTCACCCCTCCACTTT	CASSAGRGASYNSPLHF
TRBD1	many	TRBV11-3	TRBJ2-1	TGTGCCAGCAGCTTTCACGGTGCAGGTACAGGGGTCAATGAGCAGTTCTTC	CASSFHGAGTGVNEQFF
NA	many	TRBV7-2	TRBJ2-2	TGTGCCAGCACTCCGGGGGGCGCGAACACCGGGGAGCTGTTTTTT	CASTPGGANTGELFF
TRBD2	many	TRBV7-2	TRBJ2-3	TGTGCCAGCAGCCCGGGACTAGCTGGCCGGTATTTT	CASSPGLAGRYF
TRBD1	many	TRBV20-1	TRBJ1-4	TGCAGTGCTAGAGGAGCCGACAGGGGTGAAGAAAAACTGTTTTTT	CSARGADRGEEKLFF
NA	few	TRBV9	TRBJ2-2	TGTGCCAGCAGCCAGCCCCCGGGGAGATCTATGACCGGGGAGCTGTTTTTT	CASSQPPGRSMTGELFF
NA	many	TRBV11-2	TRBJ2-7	TGTGCCAGCAGCTTAGAACGTACAGGGCACGAGCAGTACTTC	CASSLERTGHEQYF
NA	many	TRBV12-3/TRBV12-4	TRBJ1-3	TGTGCCAGCAGTTTGGGACGGGCCTCTGGAAACACCATATATTTT	CASSLGRASGNTIYF
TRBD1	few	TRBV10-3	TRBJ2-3	TGTGCCATCAGTGAGTCAAAGGGGGCGAGGTCAGATACGCAGTATTTT	CAISESKGARSDTQYF
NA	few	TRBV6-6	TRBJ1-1	TGTGCCAGCACCTCGGGAGCGAACACTGAAGCTTTCTTT	CASTSGANTEAFF
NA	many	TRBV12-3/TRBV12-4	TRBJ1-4	TGTGCCAGCAGCCCCTCCCGAAGGGAAAAACTGTTTTTT	CASSPSRREKLFF
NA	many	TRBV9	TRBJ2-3	TGTGCCAGCAGCGTAGCTCAGGGATTCGATACGCAGTATTTT	CASSVAQGFDTQYF
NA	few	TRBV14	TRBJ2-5	TGTGCCAGCAGCCAACAGATGAAGACCCAGTACTTC	CASSQQMKTQYF
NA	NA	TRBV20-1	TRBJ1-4	TGCAGTGCCAAACTCGACAGGGAAAAACTGTTTTTT	CSAKLDREKLFF
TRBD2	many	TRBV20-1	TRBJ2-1	TGCAGTGCGCCAGACGGCGGGAGAACCAATGAGCAGTTCTTC	CSAPDGGRTNEQFF
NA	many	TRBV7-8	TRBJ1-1	TGTGCCAGCAGCTACGCGGGTTTTTCGGACACTGAAGCTTTCTTT	CASSYAGFSDTEAFF
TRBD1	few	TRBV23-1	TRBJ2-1	TGCGCCAGCAGTCACCTGGGCCCCGGGACAGCCTACAATGAGCAGTTCTTC	CASSHLGPGTAYNEQFF
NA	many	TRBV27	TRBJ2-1	TGTGCCAGCACCAAACAGGGTAGTCACAATGAGCAGTTCTTC	CASTKQGSHNEQFF
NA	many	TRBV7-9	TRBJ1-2	TGTGCCAGCAGCTTAGGGCGGGGGACCCACTATGGCTACACCTTC	CASSLGRGTHYGYTF
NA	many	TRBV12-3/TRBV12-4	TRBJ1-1	TGTGCCAGCAGTTTACCAGCGAACACTGAAGCTTTCTTT	CASSLPANTEAFF
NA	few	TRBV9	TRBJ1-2	TGTGCCAGCAGCACCTACCCTCGGGACAACCTAGAAAAATATGGCTACACCTTC	CASSTYPRDNLEKYGYTF
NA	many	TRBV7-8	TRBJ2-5	TGTGCCAGCAGCTCCCAGAAAGCCCAAGAGACCCAGTACTTC	CASSSQKAQETQYF
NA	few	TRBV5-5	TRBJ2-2	TGTGCCAGCAGCTTTTACAGCACAACCGGGGAGCTGTTTTTT	CASSFYSTTGELFF
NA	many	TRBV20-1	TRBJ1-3	TGCAGTGCTAGAGATCTTCGAGGGGCCGGAAACACCATATATTTT	CSARDLRGAGNTIYF
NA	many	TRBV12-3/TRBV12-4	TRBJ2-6	TGTGCCAGCAGCCAAACCTCTGGGGCCAACGTCCTGACTTTC	CASSQTSGANVLTF
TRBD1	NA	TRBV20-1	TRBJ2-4	TGCAGTGCTAGAGATGGACAGGGTGGCAACATTCAGTACTTC	CSARDGQGGNIQYF
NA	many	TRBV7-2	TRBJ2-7	TGTGCCAGCAGCTTAGATTTGGCAGCCACCTACGAGCAGTACTTC	CASSLDLAATYEQYF
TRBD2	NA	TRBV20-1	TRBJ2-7	TGCAGTGCTCCCCAATTCCGGGGGGTGATCTACGAGCAGTACTTC	CSAPQFRGVIYEQYF
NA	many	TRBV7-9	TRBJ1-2	TGTGCCAGCAGCTCGACGGGTCACTATGGCTACACCTTC	CASSSTGHYGYTF
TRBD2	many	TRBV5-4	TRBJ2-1	TGTGCCAGCAGCTTAAGACTAGCGGGAAGCGATGAGCAGTTCTTC	CASSLRLAGSDEQFF
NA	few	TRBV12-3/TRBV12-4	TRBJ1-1	TGTGCCAGCAGTCTCGGGCAGGGTCTCACTGAAGCTTTCTTT	CASSLGQGLTEAFF
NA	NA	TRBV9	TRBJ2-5	TGTGCCAGCAGCGCCGGTGGGGCCCAAGCGGAGACCCAGTACTTC	CASSAGGAQAETQYF
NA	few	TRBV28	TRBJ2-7	TGTGCCAGCAGCCCTCGGGGTCCCAGCACCGTCTACGAGCAGTACTTC	CASSPRGPSTVYEQYF
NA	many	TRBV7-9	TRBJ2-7	TGTGCCAGCAGCCCCCGACAGGCGGAATTTGAGCAGTACTTC	CASSPRQAEFEQYF
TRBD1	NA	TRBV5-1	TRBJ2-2	TGCGCCAGCAGCGCAGACAGGGGGCTTAACACCGGGGAGCTGTTTTTT	CASSADRGLNTGELFF
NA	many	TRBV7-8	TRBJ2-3	TGTGCCAGCAGCCGAGACACAGATACGCAGTATTTT	CASSRDTDTQYF
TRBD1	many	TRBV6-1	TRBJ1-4	TGTGCCATCGCTCCGGGACAGGGGCCGTCTAATGAAAAACTGTTTTTT	CAIAPGQGPSNEKLFF
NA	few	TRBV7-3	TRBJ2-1	TGTGCCAGCAGCCTACTAGCCCGGGGTCGTGATGAGCAGTTCTTC	CASSLLARGRDEQFF
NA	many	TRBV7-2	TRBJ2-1	TGTGCCAGCAGCTTGCAGGGGACGAGGTACAATGAGCAGTTCTTC	CASSLQGTRYNEQFF